This is a list of T cell receptor beta chains from one sample in a study of blood T cell repertoires in COVID-19. The data were produced by immunoSEQ multiplex PCR, yet TCRdb's version contains in-frame clones alone and is incomplete. The table shows 250,000 or so clones, with approximately 82% occurring only once. The sample comprised peripheral blood. All receptors derive from a woman over 75 with acute or convalescent COVID-19. The CDR3 runs from the conserved cysteine through the conserved F or W. The D gene is left open where the match is weak. For some rows the clone size is stated as once, few or many, or as a class when expanded; others skip it.

v_gene: TRBV14
j_gene: TRBJ1-1
d_gene: -
len: 16
abundance: -
CDR3aa: CASSQDMGHTNTEAFF
CDR3nt: TGTGCCAGCAGCCAAGACATGGGACATACGAACACTGAAGCTTTCTTT

v_gene: TRBV19
j_gene: TRBJ2-7
d_gene: TRBD2
len: 18
abundance: once
CDR3aa: CASSPIGLAGGSSYEQYF
CDR3nt: TGTGCCAGTAGTCCAATAGGACTAGCGGGAGGTTCGTCCTACGAGCAGTACTTC

v_gene: TRBV7-3
j_gene: TRBJ2-7
d_gene: -
len: 12
abundance: -
CDR3aa: CASSFGDYEQYF
CDR3nt: TGTGCCAGCAGCTTCGGTGACTACGAGCAGTACTTC

v_gene: TRBV28
j_gene: TRBJ2-1
d_gene: -
len: 15
abundance: -
CDR3aa: CASSPTSSTNNEQFF
CDR3nt: TGTGCCAGCAGTCCGACTAGTTCCACCAACAATGAGCAGTTCTTC

v_gene: TRBV5-1
j_gene: TRBJ2-3
d_gene: TRBD1
len: 15
abundance: -
CDR3aa: CASSPGQGSTDTQYF
CDR3nt: TGCGCCAGCAGCCCCGGACAGGGCAGCACAGATACGCAGTATTTT

v_gene: TRBV7-3
j_gene: TRBJ2-1
d_gene: -
len: 15
abundance: once
CDR3aa: CASSLELVSYNEQFF
CDR3nt: TGTGCCAGCAGCTTAGAGTTAGTTTCCTACAATGAGCAGTTCTTC

v_gene: TRBV5-1
j_gene: TRBJ2-3
d_gene: TRBD1
len: 16
abundance: -
CDR3aa: CASSLPGQGGTDTQYF
CDR3nt: TGCGCCAGCAGCTTGCCGGGACAGGGAGGCACAGATACGCAGTATTTT

v_gene: TRBV7-2
j_gene: TRBJ2-1
d_gene: TRBD2
len: 15
abundance: -
CDR3aa: CASSLTSGGYNEQFF
CDR3nt: TGTGCCAGCAGCTTGACTAGCGGGGGCTACAATGAGCAGTTCTTC

v_gene: TRBV6-2/TRBV6-3
j_gene: TRBJ2-7
d_gene: TRBD1
len: 15
abundance: -
CDR3aa: CASSYSSRGLGEQYF
CDR3nt: TGTGCCAGCAGTTACTCGTCGAGGGGGCTAGGGGAGCAGTACTTC

v_gene: TRBV7-3
j_gene: TRBJ2-2
d_gene: -
len: 15
abundance: -
CDR3aa: CASSRGSMETGELFF
CDR3nt: TGTGCCAGCAGCCGGGGAAGTATGGAGACCGGGGAGCTGTTTTTT

v_gene: TRBV18
j_gene: TRBJ2-3
d_gene: TRBD1
len: 15
abundance: -
CDR3aa: CASSARQGSTDTQYF
CDR3nt: TGTGCCAGCTCAGCAAGACAGGGAAGCACAGATACGCAGTATTTT

v_gene: TRBV7-2
j_gene: TRBJ2-4
d_gene: -
len: 14
abundance: -
CDR3aa: CASSLDISKNIQYF
CDR3nt: TGTGCCAGCAGCTTAGACATCTCGAAAAACATTCAGTACTTC

v_gene: TRBV6-5
j_gene: TRBJ2-7
d_gene: -
len: 13
abundance: -
CDR3aa: CASSYRGSHEQYF
CDR3nt: TGTGCCAGCAGTTACCGAGGGTCCCACGAGCAGTACTTC

v_gene: TRBV3-1/TRBV3-2
j_gene: TRBJ1-2
d_gene: TRBD1
len: 13
abundance: -
CDR3aa: CASSQGQGLGYTF
CDR3nt: TGTGCCAGCAGCCAGGGACAGGGACTGGGCTACACCTTC

v_gene: TRBV7-8
j_gene: TRBJ2-5
d_gene: TRBD2
len: 17
abundance: once
CDR3aa: CASSLGDGLAGQETQYF
CDR3nt: TGTGCCAGCAGCTTAGGAGATGGACTAGCGGGCCAAGAGACCCAGTACTTC

v_gene: TRBV30
j_gene: TRBJ2-1
d_gene: -
len: 14
abundance: -
CDR3aa: CAWSVGGSYNEQFF
CDR3nt: TGTGCCTGGAGTGTGGGAGGTTCCTACAATGAGCAGTTCTTC

v_gene: TRBV6-5
j_gene: TRBJ1-5
d_gene: TRBD1
len: 15
abundance: -
CDR3aa: CAINGQGGSNQPQHF
CDR3nt: TGTGCCATTAACGGACAGGGCGGGAGCAATCAGCCCCAGCATTTT

v_gene: TRBV14
j_gene: TRBJ2-1
d_gene: TRBD1
len: 13
abundance: few
CDR3aa: CASSRTGGNEQFF
CDR3nt: TGTGCCAGCAGCCGGACAGGGGGCAATGAGCAGTTCTTC

v_gene: TRBV6-1
j_gene: TRBJ1-5
d_gene: -
len: 17
abundance: -
CDR3aa: CASSEAGAGASNQPQHF
CDR3nt: TGTGCCAGCAGTGAAGCGGGGGCAGGGGCTAGCAATCAGCCCCAGCATTTT

v_gene: TRBV7-2
j_gene: TRBJ2-5
d_gene: TRBD2
len: 15
abundance: -
CDR3aa: CASSPGGALKETQYF
CDR3nt: TGTGCCAGCAGCCCCGGGGGGGCCCTTAAAGAGACCCAGTACTTC

v_gene: TRBV3-1/TRBV3-2
j_gene: TRBJ1-6
d_gene: TRBD1
len: 14
abundance: -
CDR3aa: CASRLTGLDSPLHF
CDR3nt: TGTGCCAGCAGATTGACAGGGTTGGATTCACCCCTCCACTTT

v_gene: TRBV7-3
j_gene: TRBJ1-1
d_gene: -
len: 15
abundance: -
CDR3aa: CASSLEARGNTEAFF
CDR3nt: TGTGCCAGCAGCTTAGAGGCCAGGGGCAACACTGAAGCTTTCTTT

v_gene: TRBV12-3/TRBV12-4
j_gene: TRBJ2-1
d_gene: TRBD1
len: 13
abundance: once
CDR3aa: CASSRDRVDEQFF
CDR3nt: TGTGCCAGCAGCCGGGACAGGGTCGATGAGCAGTTCTTC

v_gene: TRBV25-1
j_gene: TRBJ1-2
d_gene: -
len: 12
abundance: -
CDR3aa: CASRGAVYGYTF
CDR3nt: TGTGCCAGCCGGGGGGCGGTCTATGGCTACACCTTC

v_gene: TRBV7-8
j_gene: TRBJ2-7
d_gene: TRBD1
len: 16
abundance: -
CDR3aa: CASSLSSGTGGYEQYF
CDR3nt: TGTGCCAGCAGCTTATCCTCCGGGACAGGGGGCTACGAGCAGTACTTC

v_gene: TRBV6-6
j_gene: TRBJ2-7
d_gene: TRBD1
len: 15
abundance: -
CDR3aa: CASSSKGQGTYEQYF
CDR3nt: TGTGCCAGCAGTTCTAAGGGACAGGGGACTTACGAGCAGTACTTC

v_gene: TRBV7-2
j_gene: TRBJ2-5
d_gene: TRBD1
len: 15
abundance: -
CDR3aa: CASSPRTGGEETQYF
CDR3nt: TGTGCCAGCAGCCCAAGAACAGGGGGCGAAGAGACCCAGTACTTC

v_gene: TRBV15
j_gene: TRBJ2-1
d_gene: TRBD2
len: 16
abundance: -
CDR3aa: CATSRGGLANNNEQFF
CDR3nt: TGTGCCACCAGCAGAGGAGGACTAGCGAATAACAATGAGCAGTTCTTC

v_gene: TRBV7-2
j_gene: TRBJ1-4
d_gene: -
len: 14
abundance: -
CDR3aa: CASSLNRANEKLFF
CDR3nt: TGTGCCAGCAGCTTAAATCGGGCTAATGAAAAACTGTTTTTT

v_gene: TRBV4-3
j_gene: TRBJ1-4
d_gene: TRBD1
len: 15
abundance: -
CDR3aa: CASSQEGQGNEKLFF
CDR3nt: TGCGCCAGCAGCCAAGAAGGACAGGGTAATGAAAAACTGTTTTTT

v_gene: TRBV6-1
j_gene: TRBJ1-2
d_gene: TRBD1
len: 14
abundance: -
CDR3aa: CASSQTGVGYGYTF
CDR3nt: TGTGCCAGCAGTCAGACAGGGGTCGGCTATGGCTACACCTTC

v_gene: TRBV19
j_gene: TRBJ2-2
d_gene: TRBD1
len: 16
abundance: -
CDR3aa: CASSNSGQGYTGELFF
CDR3nt: TGTGCCAGTAGTAACTCGGGACAGGGGTACACCGGGGAGCTGTTTTTT

v_gene: TRBV10-3
j_gene: TRBJ2-7
d_gene: TRBD2
len: 15
abundance: -
CDR3aa: CATDLAGEPPYEQYF
CDR3nt: TGTGCCACCGACCTAGCGGGAGAGCCCCCCTACGAGCAGTACTTC

v_gene: TRBV2
j_gene: TRBJ1-2
d_gene: -
len: 12
abundance: -
CDR3aa: CASSEASKGYTF
CDR3nt: TGTGCCAGCAGTGAAGCGTCTAAGGGCTACACCTTC

v_gene: TRBV5-8
j_gene: TRBJ1-2
d_gene: -
len: 14
abundance: once
CDR3aa: CASSLGTGRGGYTF
CDR3nt: TGTGCCAGCAGCTTGGGAACAGGGCGTGGGGGCTACACCTTC

v_gene: TRBV6-6
j_gene: TRBJ2-7
d_gene: -
len: 14
abundance: -
CDR3aa: CASSYGNRVHEQYF
CDR3nt: TGTGCCAGCAGTTACGGTAACAGGGTCCACGAGCAGTACTTC

v_gene: TRBV7-3
j_gene: TRBJ2-2
d_gene: TRBD2
len: 13
abundance: -
CDR3aa: CASSTSGTGELFF
CDR3nt: TGTGCCAGCAGCACTAGCGGCACCGGGGAGCTGTTTTTT

v_gene: TRBV6-1
j_gene: TRBJ1-5
d_gene: -
len: 16
abundance: -
CDR3aa: CASSDLGQRSNQPQHF
CDR3nt: TGTGCCAGCAGTGATCTAGGACAGAGAAGCAATCAGCCCCAGCATTTT